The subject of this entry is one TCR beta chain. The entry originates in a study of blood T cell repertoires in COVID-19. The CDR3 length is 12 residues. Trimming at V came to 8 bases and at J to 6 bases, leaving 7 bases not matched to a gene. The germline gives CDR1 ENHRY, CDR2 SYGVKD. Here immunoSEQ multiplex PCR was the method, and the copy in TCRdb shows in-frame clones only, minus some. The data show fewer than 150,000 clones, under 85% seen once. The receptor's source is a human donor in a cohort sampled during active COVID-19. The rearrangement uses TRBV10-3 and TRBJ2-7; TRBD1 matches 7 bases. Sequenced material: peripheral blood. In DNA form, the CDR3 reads TGTGCCATCCTCGACAGGGCCGGCGAGCAGTACTTC. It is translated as CAILDRAGEQYF.